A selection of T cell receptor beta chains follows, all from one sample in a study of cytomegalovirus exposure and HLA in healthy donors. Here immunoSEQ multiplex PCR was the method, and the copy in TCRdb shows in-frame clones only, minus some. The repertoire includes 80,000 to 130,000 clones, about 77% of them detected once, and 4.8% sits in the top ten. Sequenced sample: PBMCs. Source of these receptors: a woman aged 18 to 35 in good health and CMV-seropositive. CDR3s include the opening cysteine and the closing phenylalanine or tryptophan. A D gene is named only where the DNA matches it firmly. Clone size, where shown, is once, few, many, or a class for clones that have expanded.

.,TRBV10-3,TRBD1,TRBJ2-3,CAIRGQGATDTQYF,TGTGCCATCAGAGGACAGGGGGCAACAGATACGCAGTATTTT
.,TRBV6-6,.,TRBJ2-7,CASSPQGGIKIEQYF,TGTGCCAGCAGCCCTCAAGGGGGAATCAAGATAGAGCAGTACTTC
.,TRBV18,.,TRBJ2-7,CASSPGEAREQYF,TGTGCCAGCTCACCAGGGGAGGCCCGCGAGCAGTACTTC
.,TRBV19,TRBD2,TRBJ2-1,CASTARIGTSGIEQFF,TGTGCCAGTACCGCTCGCATCGGGACTAGCGGGATCGAGCAGTTCTTC
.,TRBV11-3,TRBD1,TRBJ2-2,CASSLTPGQHTGELFF,TGTGCCAGCAGCTTAACTCCGGGACAGCACACCGGGGAGCTGTTTTTT
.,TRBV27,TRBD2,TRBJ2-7,CASSLSTSGTYEQYF,TGTGCCAGCAGTTTATCGACTAGCGGCACCTACGAGCAGTACTTC
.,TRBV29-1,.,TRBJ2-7,CSVEDNNYEQYF,TGCAGCGTTGAAGATAACAACTACGAGCAGTACTTC
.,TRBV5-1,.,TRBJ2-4,CASSLVTVEGRTKNIQYF,TGCGCCAGCAGCTTGGTTACGGTGGAGGGGAGGACCAAAAACATTCAGTACTTC
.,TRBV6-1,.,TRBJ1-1,CASRPTGDTEAFF,TGTGCCAGCAGGCCAACGGGGGACACTGAAGCTTTCTTT
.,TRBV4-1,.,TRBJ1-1,CASSQLDSEAFF,TGCGCCAGCAGCCAATTGGACAGTGAAGCTTTCTTT
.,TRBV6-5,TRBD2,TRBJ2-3,CASGEGDTQYF,TGTGCCAGCGGGGAGGGGGATACGCAGTATTTT
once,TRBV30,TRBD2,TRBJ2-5,CAWSTSGFGRETQYF,TGTGCCTGGAGTACTAGCGGGTTCGGGCGGGAGACCCAGTACTTC
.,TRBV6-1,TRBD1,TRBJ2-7,CASSHRGTYEQYF,TGTGCCAGCAGCCACAGGGGGACCTACGAGCAGTACTTC
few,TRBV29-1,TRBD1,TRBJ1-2,CSVGTGQLRPPIYGYTF,TGCAGCGTTGGGACAGGGCAGTTAAGACCTCCCATCTATGGCTACACCTTC
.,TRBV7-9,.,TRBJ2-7,CASSLASLGSYEQYF,TGTGCCAGCAGCTTAGCGTCGTTAGGGAGCTACGAGCAGTACTTC
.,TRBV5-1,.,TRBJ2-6,CASSSTGNSGTNVLTF,TGCGCCAGCAGCAGTACAGGCAACTCTGGGACCAACGTCCTGACTTTC
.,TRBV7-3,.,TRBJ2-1,CASSTSTTEQFF,TGTGCCAGCAGCACTAGCACCACTGAGCAGTTCTTC
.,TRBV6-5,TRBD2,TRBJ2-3,CASTQRGRTDTQYF,TGTGCCAGCACCCAGCGGGGGAGAACAGATACGCAGTATTTT